A selection of T cell receptor beta chains follows, all from one sample in a study of blood T cell repertoires in COVID-19. Clones were sequenced by immunoSEQ multiplex PCR, and TCRdb holds only the in-frame ones, with some missing. Found here are around 70,000 clones, 80% of them singletons; the top ten hold around 10%. Material: peripheral blood. The receptor set was obtained from a human donor in a cohort sampled during active COVID-19. Each CDR3 is given with its conserved first and last residue. The order of the fields is CDR3 protein, CDR3 DNA, J gene, V gene, clone size, D gene. D genes are given only for firm matches. Part of the rows lack a size; the others show once, few, many or a class for expanded clones.

CDR3aa: CASRRGTLGEQYF
CDR3nt: TGTGCCAGCAGAAGAGGGACACTCGGGGAGCAGTACTTC
j_gene: TRBJ2-7
v_gene: TRBV11-2
abundance: .
d_gene: .

CDR3aa: CASSPLGTENTEAFF
CDR3nt: TGTGCCAGCTCACCATTGGGGACAGAAAACACTGAAGCTTTCTTT
j_gene: TRBJ1-1
v_gene: TRBV18
abundance: .
d_gene: TRBD1

CDR3aa: CASSQTAGGNSGANVLTF
CDR3nt: TGTGCCAGCAGCCAAACGGCAGGGGGGAACTCTGGGGCCAACGTCCTGACTTTC
j_gene: TRBJ2-6
v_gene: TRBV3-1/TRBV3-2
abundance: .
d_gene: .

CDR3aa: CSVEGRDRWYTEAFF
CDR3nt: TGCAGCGTTGAAGGCCGGGACAGGTGGTACACTGAAGCTTTCTTT
j_gene: TRBJ1-1
v_gene: TRBV29-1
abundance: .
d_gene: TRBD1

CDR3aa: CASSQGPIPNNEQFF
CDR3nt: TGTGCCAGCTCGCAGGGGCCCATACCAAACAATGAGCAGTTCTTC
j_gene: TRBJ2-1
v_gene: TRBV18
abundance: .
d_gene: .

CDR3aa: CASRFCLEIPDTQYF
CDR3nt: TGTGCAAGTCGCTTTTGTCTAGAGATCCCAGATACGCAGTATTTT
j_gene: TRBJ2-3
v_gene: TRBV12-2
abundance: .
d_gene: .

CDR3aa: CASSTIGGAYEQYF
CDR3nt: TGTGCCAGCAGCACCATAGGGGGGGCCTACGAGCAGTACTTC
j_gene: TRBJ2-7
v_gene: TRBV5-4
abundance: few
d_gene: .

CDR3aa: CASSQVGRELKSYEQYF
CDR3nt: TGTGCCAGCAGCCAAGTTGGGAGGGAGCTAAAGTCCTACGAGCAGTACTTC
j_gene: TRBJ2-7
v_gene: TRBV7-9
abundance: few
d_gene: TRBD2

CDR3aa: CASKLAAGANYEQYF
CDR3nt: TGCGCCAGCAAACTCGCGGCGGGAGCCAACTACGAGCAGTACTTC
j_gene: TRBJ2-7
v_gene: TRBV5-1
abundance: .
d_gene: TRBD2

CDR3aa: CASSLRGQTEAFF
CDR3nt: TGCGCCAGCAGCCTCAGGGGGCAGACTGAAGCTTTCTTT
j_gene: TRBJ1-1
v_gene: TRBV4-3
abundance: .
d_gene: TRBD1

CDR3aa: CSASGGASGRDEQFF
CDR3nt: TGCAGTGCTAGTGGGGGGGCTAGCGGGAGGGATGAGCAGTTCTTC
j_gene: TRBJ2-1
v_gene: TRBV20-1
abundance: .
d_gene: TRBD2

CDR3aa: CASSPGSSGNTIYF
CDR3nt: TGTGCCAGCAGTCCAGGCAGCTCTGGAAACACCATATATTTT
j_gene: TRBJ1-3
v_gene: TRBV2
abundance: .
d_gene: .

CDR3aa: CASSAGTTSHTQYF
CDR3nt: TGTGCCAGCAGCGCCGGGACTACATCTCATACGCAGTATTTT
j_gene: TRBJ2-3
v_gene: TRBV9
abundance: few
d_gene: TRBD2

CDR3aa: CASSESAPGLAGEQYF
CDR3nt: TGTGCCAGCAGTGAATCAGCTCCGGGACTAGCCGGCGAGCAGTACTTC
j_gene: TRBJ2-7
v_gene: TRBV6-1
abundance: .
d_gene: TRBD2

CDR3aa: CASSLGGGAYEQYF
CDR3nt: TGTGCCAGCAGCTTAGGTGGCGGCGCCTACGAGCAGTACTTC
j_gene: TRBJ2-7
v_gene: TRBV7-2
abundance: few
d_gene: .

CDR3aa: CASSLSRGKTYGYTF
CDR3nt: TGTGCCAGCAGTTTATCGCGGGGGAAGACATATGGCTACACCTTC
j_gene: TRBJ1-2
v_gene: TRBV28
abundance: .
d_gene: .

CDR3aa: CASSRQGDRDQPQHF
CDR3nt: TGTGCCAGCAGCCGACAGGGAGACCGGGATCAGCCCCAGCATTTT
j_gene: TRBJ1-5
v_gene: TRBV7-9
abundance: medium-sized
d_gene: TRBD1

CDR3aa: CASSPVRWQGTYEQYF
CDR3nt: TGTGCCAGCAGCCCTGTCAGGTGGCAGGGCACCTACGAGCAGTACTTC
j_gene: TRBJ2-7
v_gene: TRBV11-2
abundance: .
d_gene: .

CDR3aa: CASSNRQGSNQPQHF
CDR3nt: TGTGCCAGCAGTAATCGACAAGGTAGCAATCAGCCCCAGCATTTT
j_gene: TRBJ1-5
v_gene: TRBV6-6
abundance: .
d_gene: .

CDR3aa: CASSLMGQGNQPQHF
CDR3nt: TGTGCCAGCAGTTTAATGGGACAGGGTAATCAGCCCCAGCATTTT
j_gene: TRBJ1-5
v_gene: TRBV28
abundance: .
d_gene: TRBD1

CDR3aa: CAISESTGVAEAFF
CDR3nt: TGTGCCATCAGTGAGTCGACAGGGGTGGCTGAAGCTTTCTTT
j_gene: TRBJ1-1
v_gene: TRBV10-3
abundance: .
d_gene: TRBD1

CDR3aa: CASSYGTGGIYGYTF
CDR3nt: TGTGCCAGCAGTTACGGGACAGGGGGAATCTATGGCTACACCTTC
j_gene: TRBJ1-2
v_gene: TRBV6-5
abundance: .
d_gene: TRBD1

CDR3aa: CASSQTYEQYF
CDR3nt: TGTGCCAGCAGTCAAACCTACGAGCAGTACTTC
j_gene: TRBJ2-7
v_gene: TRBV6-2/TRBV6-3
abundance: .
d_gene: .

CDR3aa: CASSSPGLAGDKQYF
CDR3nt: TGTGCCAGCAGCTCCCCGGGACTAGCGGGAGACAAGCAGTACTTC
j_gene: TRBJ2-7
v_gene: TRBV5-4
abundance: .
d_gene: TRBD2

CDR3aa: CASGGGRGFGYTF
CDR3nt: TGTGCCAGCGGAGGGGGCAGGGGGTTTGGCTACACCTTC
j_gene: TRBJ1-2
v_gene: TRBV25-1
abundance: .
d_gene: TRBD1

CDR3aa: CSVGLLAGGQYF
CDR3nt: TGCAGCGTTGGGTTACTAGCGGGAGGGCAGTATTTT
j_gene: TRBJ2-3
v_gene: TRBV29-1
abundance: .
d_gene: TRBD2

CDR3aa: CATSEGGANEQFF
CDR3nt: TGTGCCACCAGCGAGGGGGGGGCGAATGAGCAGTTCTTC
j_gene: TRBJ2-1
v_gene: TRBV15
abundance: .
d_gene: .

CDR3aa: CAWSWDRSNTEAFF
CDR3nt: TGTGCCTGGAGTTGGGACAGGTCGAACACTGAAGCTTTCTTT
j_gene: TRBJ1-1
v_gene: TRBV30
abundance: .
d_gene: TRBD1

CDR3aa: CATSRRTLNYEQYF
CDR3nt: TGTGCCACCAGCCGTCGGACATTGAACTACGAGCAGTACTTC
j_gene: TRBJ2-7
v_gene: TRBV15
abundance: once
d_gene: .